This TCR beta chain was identified in a study of identical twins. This clonotype was found a few times. Its target is not known. From germline, CDR1 is SGHAT and CDR2 FQDESV (reference sequence). This CDR3 contains 15 residues. V lost 3 bases, J lost 9 bases, and 9 bases stayed unmatched. TCRdb itself ran the 5' RACE reads through MiXCR, one entry per CDR3 protein. The sample lists about 530,000 distinct CDR3 sequences, about 22% occurring once. The study, taken as a whole, reports: Out-of-frame beta sequences exhibited a weaker degree of excess twin sharing.

These data were also reused for a study on yellow fever vaccine responses in identical twins.

This TCR derives from a woman between 18 and 29 years old in good health. Sequences were obtained from CD4+ T cells sorted from blood. The V and J genes are TRBV11-1 and TRBJ2-1; 9 nucleotides line up with TRBD2. As DNA, the CDR3 is TGTGCCAGCAGCTTGGCTAGCGGGATAGGTGGTGAGCAGTTCTTC. It codes for CASSLASGIGGEQFF.